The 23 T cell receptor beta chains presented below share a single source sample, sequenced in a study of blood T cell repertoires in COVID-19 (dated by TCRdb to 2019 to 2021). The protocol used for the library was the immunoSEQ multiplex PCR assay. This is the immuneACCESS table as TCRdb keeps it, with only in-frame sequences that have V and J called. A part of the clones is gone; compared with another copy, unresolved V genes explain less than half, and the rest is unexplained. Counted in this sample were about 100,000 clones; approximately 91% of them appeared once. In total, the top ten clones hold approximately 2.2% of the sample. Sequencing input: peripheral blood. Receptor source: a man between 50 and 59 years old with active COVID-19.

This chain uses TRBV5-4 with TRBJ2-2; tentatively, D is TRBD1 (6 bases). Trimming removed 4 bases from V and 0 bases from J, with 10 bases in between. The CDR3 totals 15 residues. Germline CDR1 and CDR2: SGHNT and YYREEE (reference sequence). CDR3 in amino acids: CASSQRQANTGELFF. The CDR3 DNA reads TGTGCCAGCAGCCAGAGACAGGCGAACACCGGGGAGCTGTTTTTT.

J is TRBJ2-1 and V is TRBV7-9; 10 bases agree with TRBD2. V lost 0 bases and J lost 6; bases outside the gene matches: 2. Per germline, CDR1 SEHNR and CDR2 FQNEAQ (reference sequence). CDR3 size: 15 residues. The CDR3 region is CASSLAAGGINEQFF. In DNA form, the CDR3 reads TGTGCCAGCAGCTTAGCAGCGGGGGGGATCAATGAGCAGTTCTTC.

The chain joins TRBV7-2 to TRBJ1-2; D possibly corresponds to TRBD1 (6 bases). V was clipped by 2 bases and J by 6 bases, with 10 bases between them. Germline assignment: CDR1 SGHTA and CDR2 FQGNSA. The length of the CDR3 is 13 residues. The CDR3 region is CASSLYRVHGYTF. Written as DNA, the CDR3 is TGTGCCAGCAGCTTATACAGGGTCCATGGCTACACCTTC.

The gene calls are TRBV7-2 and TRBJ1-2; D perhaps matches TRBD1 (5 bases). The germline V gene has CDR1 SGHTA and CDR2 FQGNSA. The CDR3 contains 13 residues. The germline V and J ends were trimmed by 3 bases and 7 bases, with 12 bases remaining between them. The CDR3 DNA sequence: TGTGCCAGCAGCTTCGTCGGGGGGTCTGGCTACACCTTC. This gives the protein CASSFVGGSGYTF.

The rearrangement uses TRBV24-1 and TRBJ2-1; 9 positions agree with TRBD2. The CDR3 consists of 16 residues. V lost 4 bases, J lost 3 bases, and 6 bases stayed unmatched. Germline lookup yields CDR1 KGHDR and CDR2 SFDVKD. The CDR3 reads CATSDSSGSNYNEQFF. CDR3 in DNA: TGTGCCACCAGTGACAGTAGCGGGAGCAACTACAATGAGCAGTTCTTC.

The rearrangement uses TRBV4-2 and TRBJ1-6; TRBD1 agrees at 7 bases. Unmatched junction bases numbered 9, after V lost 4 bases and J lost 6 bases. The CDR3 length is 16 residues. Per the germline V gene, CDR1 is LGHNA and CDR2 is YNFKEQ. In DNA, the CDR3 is TGTGCCAGCAGCCGAGAGGGGGCCGTCGGTAATTCACCCCTCCACTTT. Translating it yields CASSREGAVGNSPLHF.

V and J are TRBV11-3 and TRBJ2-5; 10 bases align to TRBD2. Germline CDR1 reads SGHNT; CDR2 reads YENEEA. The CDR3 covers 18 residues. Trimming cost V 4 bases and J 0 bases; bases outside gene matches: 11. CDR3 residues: CASSSGLASLSYQETQYF. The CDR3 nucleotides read TGTGCCAGCAGCTCGGGACTAGCGAGCCTTTCGTACCAAGAGACCCAGTACTTC.

CDR3 sequence: CASSSPGTDTQYF. The CDR3 DNA follows: TGTGCCAGCAGCTCCCCAGGGACAGATACGCAGTATTTT. The V and J genes are TRBV7-2 and TRBJ2-3, with D perhaps matching TRBD1 (5 bases). The V gene's germline CDR1 is SGHTA and CDR2 FQGNSA. Trimming stripped 4 bases from V and 3 bases from J, with 8 bases between. The CDR3 has 13 residues.

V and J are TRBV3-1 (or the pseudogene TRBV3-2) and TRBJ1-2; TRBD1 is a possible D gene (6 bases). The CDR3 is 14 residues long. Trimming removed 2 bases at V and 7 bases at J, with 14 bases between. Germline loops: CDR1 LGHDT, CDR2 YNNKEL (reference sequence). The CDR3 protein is CASSQRAGGGGYTF. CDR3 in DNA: TGTGCCAGCAGCCAACGGGCGGGGGGCGGTGGCTACACCTTC.

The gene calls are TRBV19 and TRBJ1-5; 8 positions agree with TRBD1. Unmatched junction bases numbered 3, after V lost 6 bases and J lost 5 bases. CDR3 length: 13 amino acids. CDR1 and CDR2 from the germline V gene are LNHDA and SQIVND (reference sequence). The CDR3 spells CASRGTGYQPQHF. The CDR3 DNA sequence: TGTGCCAGTAGGGGGACAGGATATCAGCCCCAGCATTTT.

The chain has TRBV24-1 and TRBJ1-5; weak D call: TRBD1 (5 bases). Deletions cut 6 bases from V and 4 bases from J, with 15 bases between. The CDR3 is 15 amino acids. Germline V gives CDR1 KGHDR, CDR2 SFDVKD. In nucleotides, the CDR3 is TGTGCCACCAGTCCGAGTGTCGGGGGGAATCAGCCCCAGCATTTT. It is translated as CATSPSVGGNQPQHF.

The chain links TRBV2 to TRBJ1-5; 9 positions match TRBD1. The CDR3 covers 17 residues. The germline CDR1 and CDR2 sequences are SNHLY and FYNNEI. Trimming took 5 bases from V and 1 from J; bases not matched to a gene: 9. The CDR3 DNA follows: TGTGCCAGCAGTCGACTGGGACAGGGTGTGAGCAATCAGCCCCAGCATTTT. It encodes CASSRLGQGVSNQPQHF.

CDR3 nucleotides: TGTGCCAGCAGCCCGGGTCCCTCTTCGGCCACCGGGGAGCTGTTTTTT. This encodes CASSPGPSSATGELFF. This chain connects TRBV5-4 to TRBJ2-2; D remains unclear. From germline, CDR1 is SGHNT and CDR2 YYREEE (reference sequence). V lost 4 bases, J lost 4 bases, and 17 bases lay in between. CDR3 length equals 16 residues.

CDR3 sequence: CASSSFGTGKETQYF. CDR3 DNA: TGTGCCAGCAGTTCGTTCGGGACAGGGAAAGAGACCCAGTACTTC. The chain uses TRBV6-5 and TRBJ2-5; TRBD1 matches at 9 bases. CDR3 length: 15 amino acids. CDR1 MNHEY and CDR2 SVGAGI come from the germline V gene. J was trimmed by 3 bases and V by 4 bases; bases with no gene match: 6.

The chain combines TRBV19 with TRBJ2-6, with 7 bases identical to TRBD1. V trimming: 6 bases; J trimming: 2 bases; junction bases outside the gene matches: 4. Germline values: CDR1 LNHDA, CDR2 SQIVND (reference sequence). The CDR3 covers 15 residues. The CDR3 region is CASRRQGPGANVLTF. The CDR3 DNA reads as TGTGCCAGTAGAAGACAGGGTCCTGGGGCCAACGTCCTGACTTTC.

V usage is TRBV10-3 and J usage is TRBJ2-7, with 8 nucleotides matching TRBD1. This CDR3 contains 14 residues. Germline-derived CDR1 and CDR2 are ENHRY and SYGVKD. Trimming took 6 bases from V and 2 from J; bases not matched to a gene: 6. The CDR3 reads CAIRGDRPPYEQYF. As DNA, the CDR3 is TGTGCCATCAGAGGGGACAGGCCGCCCTACGAGCAGTACTTC.

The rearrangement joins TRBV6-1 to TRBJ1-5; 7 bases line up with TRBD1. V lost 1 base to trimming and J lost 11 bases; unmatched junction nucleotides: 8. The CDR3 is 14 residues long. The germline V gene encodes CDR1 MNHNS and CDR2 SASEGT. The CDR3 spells CASSEGRGVSTQHF. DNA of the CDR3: TGTGCCAGCAGTGAAGGCAGGGGGGTGTCTACCCAGCATTTT.

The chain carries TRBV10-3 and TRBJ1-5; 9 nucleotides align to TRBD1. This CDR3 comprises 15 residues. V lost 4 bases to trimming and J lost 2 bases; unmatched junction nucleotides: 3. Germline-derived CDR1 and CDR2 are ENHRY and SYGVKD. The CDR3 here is CAISGTGVGNQPQHF. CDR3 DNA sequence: TGTGCCATCAGTGGGACAGGGGTAGGCAATCAGCCCCAGCATTTT.

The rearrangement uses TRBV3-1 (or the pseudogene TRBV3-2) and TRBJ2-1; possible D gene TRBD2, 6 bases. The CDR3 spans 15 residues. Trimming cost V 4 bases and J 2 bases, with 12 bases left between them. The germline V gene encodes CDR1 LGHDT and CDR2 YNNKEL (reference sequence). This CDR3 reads CASSLGLQTYNEQFF. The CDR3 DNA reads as TGTGCCAGCAGCCTGGGACTCCAGACCTACAATGAGCAGTTCTTC.

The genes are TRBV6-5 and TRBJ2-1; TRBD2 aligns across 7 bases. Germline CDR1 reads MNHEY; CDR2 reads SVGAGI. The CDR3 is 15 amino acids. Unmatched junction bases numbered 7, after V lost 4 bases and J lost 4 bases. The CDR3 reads CASSSAGAAYNEQFF. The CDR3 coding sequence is TGTGCCAGCAGTTCCGCGGGAGCGGCATACAATGAGCAGTTCTTC.

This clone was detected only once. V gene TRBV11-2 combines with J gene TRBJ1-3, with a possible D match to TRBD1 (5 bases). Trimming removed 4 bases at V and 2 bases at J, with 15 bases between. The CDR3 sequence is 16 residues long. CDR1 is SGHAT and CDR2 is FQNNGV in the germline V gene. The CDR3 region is CASSSASGVAGNTIYF. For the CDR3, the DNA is TGTGCCAGCAGCTCGGCATCGGGGGTAGCTGGAAACACCATATATTTT.

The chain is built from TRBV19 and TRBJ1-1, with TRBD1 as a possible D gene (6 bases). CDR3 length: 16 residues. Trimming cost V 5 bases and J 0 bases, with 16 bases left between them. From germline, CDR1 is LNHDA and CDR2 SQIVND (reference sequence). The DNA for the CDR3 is TGTGCCAGTAGTCTGCGGACAGCCAACCTGAACACTGAAGCTTTCTTT. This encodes CASSLRTANLNTEAFF. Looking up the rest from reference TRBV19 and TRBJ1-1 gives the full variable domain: DGGITQSPKYLFRKEGQNVTLSCEQNLNHDAMYWYRQDPGQGLRLIYYSQIVNDFQKGDIAEGYSVSREKKESFPLTVTSAQKNPTAFYLCASSLRTANLNTEAFFGQGTRLTVV.

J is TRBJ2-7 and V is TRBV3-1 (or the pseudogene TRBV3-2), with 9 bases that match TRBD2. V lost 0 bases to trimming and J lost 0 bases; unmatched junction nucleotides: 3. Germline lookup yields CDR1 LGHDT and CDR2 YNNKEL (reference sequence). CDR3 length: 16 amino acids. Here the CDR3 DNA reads TGTGCCAGCAGCCAAGATCTGACTAGCGGCTCCTACGAGCAGTACTTC. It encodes CASSQDLTSGSYEQYF.